These 29 T cell receptor beta chains came from one sample sequenced in a study of T cell responses to AZD1222 COVID-19 vaccine. Using immunoSEQ multiplex PCR, the repertoire was profiled, and TCRdb retains in-frame clones only, with some absent. The repertoire holds 130,000 to 150,000 clones, with roughly 92% as singletons. This specimen was peripheral blood, taken on day 0 of AZD1222 vaccination. These TCRs come from an adult in good health.

This CDR3 reads CAASPSQGTGNTIYF. CDR3 nucleotide sequence: TGTGCCGCATCCCCCAGTCAGGGAACTGGAAACACCATATATTTT. This chain connects TRBV6-5 to TRBJ1-3, with a possible D match to TRBD1 (5 bases). Trimming cost V 11 bases and J 2 bases, with 19 bases left between them. The CDR3 is 15 residues long. Germline values: CDR1 MNHEY, CDR2 SVGAGI.

The chain couples TRBV24-1 to TRBJ1-4; possibly TRBD1 for D (5 bases). V was shortened by 6 bases and J by 4 bases, with 14 bases between the two germline ends. The germline CDR1 and CDR2 sequences are KGHDR and SFDVKD. This CDR3 is built from 15 residues. The CDR3 coding sequence is TGTGCCACCAGTCCCCTCAGGGCGATTAATGAAAAACTGTTTTTT. This translates into CATSPLRAINEKLFF.

This rearrangement joins TRBV9 to TRBJ2-1; D is possibly TRBD2 (5 bases). The CDR3 extends over 14 amino acids. Trimming shortened V by 0 bases and J by 3 bases, and 7 bases separated the two germline ends. CDR1 and CDR2 (germline): SGDLS, YYNGEE. The CDR3 spells CASSVGTSYNEQFF. Here the CDR3 DNA reads TGTGCCAGCAGCGTAGGTACTAGCTACAATGAGCAGTTCTTC.

The J gene is TRBJ1-2, the V gene TRBV3-1 (or the pseudogene TRBV3-2); 10 positions agree with TRBD1. Per the germline V gene, CDR1 is LGHDT and CDR2 is YNNKEL (reference sequence). The junction had 4 bases not matched to a gene; V was cut back by 4 bases and J by 5 bases. The CDR3 is 14 residues long. The CDR3 DNA follows: TGTGCCAGCAGCCCTCGGGACAGGGGTTATGGCTACACCTTC. Encoded protein: CASSPRDRGYGYTF.

The chain uses TRBV24-1 and TRBJ2-1, with D tentatively TRBD1 or TRBD2 (6 bases each). There are 16 residues in the CDR3. Germline loops: CDR1 KGHDR, CDR2 SFDVKD. V was trimmed by 0 bases and J by 5 bases, leaving 13 bases between them. The CDR3 loop reads CATSDLKQGGHNEQFF. The DNA of the CDR3 is TGTGCCACCAGTGATTTGAAACAGGGAGGACACAATGAGCAGTTCTTC.

V usage is TRBV5-1 and J usage is TRBJ2-5; 12 bases map to TRBD2. The length of the CDR3 is 16 residues. V was clipped by 0 bases and J by 5 bases; unmatched bases: 5. Per germline, CDR1 SGHRS and CDR2 YFSETQ. The CDR3 protein is CASSLAPSGRGETQYF. The CDR3 DNA is TGCGCCAGCAGCTTGGCCCCTAGCGGGAGGGGTGAGACCCAGTACTTC.

This rearrangement joins TRBV3-1 (or the pseudogene TRBV3-2) to TRBJ1-4; TRBD1 might be the D (5 bases). CDR1 and CDR2 from the germline V gene are LGHDT and YNNKEL (reference sequence). The CDR3 loop spans 14 amino acids. V was clipped by 3 bases and J by 5 bases, with 10 bases between them. CDR3 sequence: CASSQGLGNEKLFF. The DNA of the CDR3 is TGTGCCAGCAGCCAGGGGCTGGGGAATGAAAAACTGTTTTTT.

The chain links TRBV6-5 to TRBJ1-2, with a weak D call TRBD1 (6 bases). CDR1 is MNHEY and CDR2 is SVGAGI in the germline V gene. V gave up 8 bases and J gave up 3 bases, with 10 bases separating them. The CDR3 is 12 residues long. The CDR3 DNA sequence: TGTGCCAGCTACAGGGTTTACTATGGCTACACCTTC. This encodes CASYRVYYGYTF.

This clone appeared once. J is TRBJ2-7 and V is TRBV30; D is undetermined. CDR1 and CDR2 from the germline V gene are GTSNPN and SVGIG (reference sequence). The germline V and J ends were trimmed by 0 bases and 6 bases, with 9 bases remaining between them. The CDR3 consists of 12 residues. In DNA, the CDR3 is TGTGCCTGGAGTGTACGAGAGCTCGAGCAGTACTTC. It specifies CAWSVRELEQYF.

The sample holds one count of this clone. This chain connects TRBV5-4 to TRBJ1-2; 7 bases align to TRBD1. CDR1 is SGHNT, CDR2 YYREEE, per germline (reference sequence). J gave up 1 base and V 4 bases, and 13 bases lay outside the gene matches. The length of the CDR3 is 17 residues. The CDR3 DNA follows: TGTGCCAGCAGCCCAGGGACAGACCCCACGATTAACTATGGCTACACCTTC. Translating gives CASSPGTDPTINYGYTF.

The chain has TRBV7-6 and TRBJ1-2; D unresolved. The CDR3 has 14 residues. The V gene's germline CDR1 is SGHVS and CDR2 FNYEAQ. Trimming took 1 base from V and 5 from J, leaving 11 bases between them. CDR3 in amino acids: CASSLDINGYGYTF. DNA of the CDR3: TGTGCCAGCAGCTTAGACATAAATGGGTATGGCTACACCTTC.

The rearrangement joins TRBV27 to TRBJ1-2, with 8 bases aligning to TRBD1. V lost 4 bases to trimming and J lost 4 bases; unmatched junction nucleotides: 14. The CDR3 consists of 17 residues. Germline CDR1 reads MNHEY; CDR2 reads SMNVEV (reference sequence). The CDR3 is CASSSRTGPGPGYGYTF. The CDR3 DNA reads TGTGCCAGCAGTTCCCGGACAGGGCCCGGCCCTGGCTATGGCTACACCTTC.

The chain employs TRBV21-1 and TRBJ1-2. TRBV21-1 is a known pseudogene. The CDR3 sequence is 15 residues long. In DNA, the CDR3 is TGTGCCAGCAGCGACTTAGGGGTTAGGGGAGGTGGCTACACCTTC. It encodes CASSDLGVRGGGYTF.

The chain joins TRBV19 to TRBJ2-2; no definite D call. The CDR3 covers 15 residues. V lost 6 bases, J lost 4 bases, and 15 bases lay in between. Germline CDR1 reads LNHDA; CDR2 reads SQIVND (reference sequence). The CDR3 reads CASSLRPGGTGELFF. In nucleotides, the CDR3 is TGTGCCAGTAGCTTGAGACCAGGCGGCACCGGGGAGCTGTTTTTT.

The gene calls are TRBV6-5 and TRBJ2-7; the match to TRBD1 covers 7 bases. The CDR3 contains 12 residues. V shed 8 bases, J shed 2 bases, and the junction held 3 bases outside the gene matches. Germline CDR1 MNHEY, CDR2 SVGAGI. The CDR3, as DNA: TGTGCCAGCCGGACAGGACCCTACGAGCAGTACTTC. This sequence encodes CASRTGPYEQYF.

This sequence joins TRBV30 and TRBJ2-2; D is ambiguous. CDR1 GTSNPN and CDR2 SVGIG come from the germline V gene (reference sequence). The CDR3 length is 13 residues. V lost 2 bases, J lost 5 bases, and 9 bases lay in between. CDR3 sequence reads: CAWSSLGTGELFF. Written as DNA, the CDR3 is TGTGCCTGGAGTTCCTTGGGAACCGGGGAGCTGTTTTTT.

The chain links TRBV25-1 to TRBJ1-4; 10 bases line up with TRBD1. This CDR3 is 17 amino acids long. CDR1 is MGHDK, CDR2 SYGVNS, per germline. With V trimmed by 5 bases and J by 4 bases, 10 bases remained unmatched. The CDR3 DNA sequence: TGTGCCAGCAGTCTCGTCGAGGGACAGGGGTTTAATGAAAAACTGTTTTTT. Residues: CASSLVEGQGFNEKLFF. Combining the CDR3 with reference TRBV25-1 and TRBJ1-4 gives the whole variable domain EADIYQTPRYLVIGTGKKITLECSQTMGHDKMYWYQQDPGMELHLIHYSYGVNSTEKGDLSSESTVSRIRTEHFPLTLESARPSHTSQYLCASSLVEGQGFNEKLFFGSGTQLSVL.

The chain joins TRBV7-8 to TRBJ2-7; 11 bases fit TRBD1. V was clipped by 3 bases and J by 2 bases; unmatched bases: 9. Germline lookup yields CDR1 SGHVS and CDR2 FQNEAQ. The CDR3 consists of 17 residues. The CDR3 DNA is TGTGCCAGCAGCTTTTTTGTGAGGGGACAGGGGGCCTACGAGCAGTACTTC. It encodes CASSFFVRGQGAYEQYF.

The chain is built from TRBV4-1 and TRBJ1-2; perhaps TRBD1 as D (6 bases). From germline, CDR1 is MGHRA and CDR2 YSYEKL. The V gene lost 6 bases and the J gene lost 2 bases, with 16 bases spanning the gap. There are 15 residues in the CDR3. CDR3 in amino acids: CASRLLGQQNYGYTF. The CDR3 nucleotides are TGCGCCAGCAGACTCCTAGGACAGCAGAACTATGGCTACACCTTC.

This clone was found once. The V call is TRBV7-2, the J call TRBJ2-1, with 10 bases identical to TRBD2. The germline CDR1 and CDR2 sequences are SGHTA and FQGNSA. The CDR3 covers 15 residues. J gave up 10 bases and V 5 bases, and 11 bases lay outside the gene matches. The CDR3: CASSREAGGGREQFF. Here the CDR3 DNA reads TGTGCCAGCAGCAGGGAAGCGGGAGGGGGTCGGGAGCAGTTCTTC.

The chain is built from TRBV19 and TRBJ1-2, with a possible D match to TRBD1 (5 bases). Germline V lookup: CDR1 LNHDA, CDR2 SQIVND (reference sequence). The CDR3 loop spans 15 amino acids. V was trimmed by 5 bases and J by 2 bases, leaving 15 bases between them. CDR3 sequence: CASSYRTLLNYGYTF. The CDR3 region has the DNA TGTGCCAGTAGTTACCGGACATTATTAAACTATGGCTACACCTTC.

About this clone: Other DNA sequences within the sample encode an identical CDR3. J is TRBJ2-7 and V is TRBV28, with D unresolved. The V end was cut by 3 bases, the J end by 3 bases, with 6 bases between. The CDR3 runs 12 residues. Looked up from germline, CDR1 is MDHEN and CDR2 is SYDVKM. CDR3 in DNA: TGTGCCAGCAGTTTCCAGAACTACGAGCAGTACTTC. Translated: CASSFQNYEQYF.

This chain links TRBV24-1 with TRBJ2-3, with D possibly being TRBD1 or TRBD2 (5 bases each). In germline, CDR1 is KGHDR, CDR2 SFDVKD. The germline V and J ends were trimmed by 4 bases and 4 bases, with 20 bases remaining between them. CDR3 length: 17 residues. The CDR3 here is CATSESGSGWGSDTQYF. The CDR3 DNA reads TGTGCCACCAGTGAATCTGGGTCCGGCTGGGGGTCAGATACGCAGTATTTT.

The chain is built from TRBV5-5 and TRBJ2-5; D assignment may be TRBD1 or TRBD2 (6 bases each). The CDR3 sequence is 13 residues long. Trimming took 5 bases from V and 5 from J, leaving 13 bases between them. Germline CDR1 SGHKS, CDR2 YYEKEE (reference sequence). CDR3 region: CASRLEGVETQYF. The CDR3 DNA is TGTGCCAGCAGGCTGGAGGGGGTGGAGACCCAGTACTTC. Combining the CDR3 with reference TRBV5-5 and TRBJ2-5 gives the whole variable domain DAGVTQSPTHLIKTRGQQVTLRCSPISGHKSVSWYQQVLGQGPQFIFQYYEKEERGRGNFPDRFSARQFPNYSSELNVNALLLGDSALYLCASRLEGVETQYFGPGTRLLVL.

The rearrangement uses TRBV10-3 and TRBJ1-3; D gene unclear. Germline V gene data show CDR1 as ENHRY and CDR2 as SYGVKD. This CDR3 contains 17 residues. V lost 1 base and J 0 bases, leaving 13 bases between the germline ends. The CDR3 DNA reads TGTGCCATCAGTGAGTTCTCGGCGGCCCACTCTGGAAACACCATATATTTT. This codes for CAISEFSAAHSGNTIYF.

The chain uses TRBV19 and TRBJ1-4; D gene unclear. V was shortened by 5 bases and J by 5 bases, with 9 bases between the two germline ends. CDR1 LNHDA and CDR2 SQIVND come from the germline V gene (reference sequence). CDR3 length: 13 amino acids. Here the CDR3 reads CASSGAENEKLFF. The CDR3 nucleotides are TGTGCCAGTAGTGGTGCGGAGAATGAAAAACTGTTTTTT.

V gene TRBV4-1 combines with J gene TRBJ1-6, with 9 bases lining up with TRBD1. The CDR3 covers 16 residues. J was trimmed by 7 bases and V by 3 bases; bases with no gene match: 7. Looked up from germline, CDR1 is MGHRA and CDR2 is YSYEKL. DNA of the CDR3: TGCGCCAGCAGCCAGTTCCCGGGACAGGGAAATTCACCCCTCCACTTT. Amino acid sequence: CASSQFPGQGNSPLHF.

The rearrangement links TRBV5-1 to TRBJ2-3, with D possibly matching TRBD2 (6 bases). The CDR3 totals 15 residues. Germline values: CDR1 SGHRS, CDR2 YFSETQ. V lost 4 bases and J lost 5, with 17 bases in between. DNA of the CDR3: TGCGCCAGCAGCACGGGACTTTTGGGCGGAGATACGCAGTATTTT. This gives the protein CASSTGLLGGDTQYF.

The chain couples TRBV5-6 to TRBJ2-1; 7 bases map to TRBD2. The ends lost 7 bases at V and 4 bases at J; junction bases unmatched: 8. This CDR3 has 14 amino acids. Germline CDR1 and CDR2: SGHDT and YYEEEE. This CDR3 reads CASLGGWVYNEQFF. CDR3 sequence (DNA): TGTGCCAGCCTCGGGGGGTGGGTTTACAATGAGCAGTTCTTC.